This T cell receptor (beta chain) was sequenced in a study of T cells in Graves' hyperthyroidism and ophthalmopathy. Findings and limits, study-wide: Ophthalmopathy prediction by the model preceded onset by a median approximately 5.9 months.

What was amplified from RNA transcripts were TCR beta CDR3 regions. The HTBI primer set served for first-round RT-PCR of the TCR CDR3. TCRdb re-called the multiplex PCR reads through MiXCR, storing one row per CDR3 protein. Among under 350,000 distinct CDR3 sequences listed, roughly 15% were seen once. CDR1 and CDR2 (germline): PRHDT, FYEKMQ (reference sequence). CDR3 length: 16 amino acids. V shed 5 bases and J shed 12 bases, with 26 bases lying between them. With regard to this clonotype: Its antigen is unidentified.

Inclusion characteristics of ophthalmopathy patients comprised a Clinical Activity Score of at least 3, a NOSPECS grade of at least 4, and duration under 3 months. Exclusions: uncontrolled infection, other autoimmune disease, pregnancy, lactation. This clonotype was sampled from a woman aged 40 to 50 with Graves' ophthalmopathy. This rearrangement joins TRBV13 to TRBJ2-1, with a possible D match to TRBD2 (5 bases). Specimen: blood. This CDR3 reads CASSLLRPTGITPQFF. DNA for the CDR3: TGTGCCAGCAGCCTCCTTAGACCGACCGGGATAACGCCGCAGTTCTTC.